The source of this TCR beta chain is a study of control samples from healthy donors and cancer patients. Looked up from germline, CDR1 is SGDLS and CDR2 is YYNGEE. Trimming took 0 bases from V and 7 from J, leaving 7 bases between them. The CDR3 covers 13 residues. Sequencing was performed with immunoSEQ multiplex PCR; in TCRdb, only in-frame clones are kept and a portion is missing. The table has 100,000 to 150,000 clones, 80% to 90% seen once. This clonotype was sampled from a man between 60 and 75 years old in good health. The sequenced sample consisted of blood. The chain couples TRBV9 to TRBJ2-2; D gene uncertain. In nucleotides, the CDR3 is TGTGCCAGCAGCGTAGTTCCCGGCGGGGAGCTGTTTTTT. Its protein product is CASSVVPGGELFF.